This T cell receptor (beta chain) was recovered during a study of blood T cell repertoires in COVID-19. Study-wide context: Samples representing acute and convalescent COVID-19 were sourced from the United States, Italy and Spain. Sample material is recorded as cDNA or gDNA derived from T cells, B-cell-depleted T cells, or PBMCs.

The germline V gene encodes CDR1 SGHTA and CDR2 FQGNSA. The ends were cut back, 3 bases at V and 4 bases at J, with 8 bases in the middle. CDR3 length: 13 residues. This clone has just one count. In the authors' methods: Amplification of reference gene primers was used by the study to estimate nucleated cell counts. Sequenced by immunoSEQ multiplex PCR; TCRdb stores in-frame clones only, minus some. V and J calls and clone size are those listed in that table; D and trimming were worked out from the DNA. The sample gives under 75,000 clones, 80% of which show up once; more than 7% is in the top ten. The material sequenced was peripheral blood. The chain is built from TRBV7-2 and TRBJ2-3; D gene unclear. This clonotype was sampled from a man aged 55-75 years with acute or convalescent COVID-19. This CDR3 reads CASSFGRSDTQYF. In nucleotides, the CDR3 is TGTGCCAGCAGCTTTGGCAGGTCAGATACGCAGTATTTT.